A selection of T cell receptor beta chains follows, all from one sample in a study of cytomegalovirus exposure and HLA in healthy donors. Sequencing used immunoSEQ multiplex PCR; TCRdb keeps in-frame clones, though not all of them. The data hold around 130,000 clones, with roughly 74% observed a single time. Sequencing used PBMCs. These receptors were obtained from a man aged 35 to 55 in good health and CMV-seropositive. CDR3s include the opening cysteine and the closing phenylalanine or tryptophan. A D gene is named only where the DNA matches it firmly. Rows may omit the clone size; those that give it use once, few, many or a size class.

j_gene: TRBJ1-1
abundance: -
v_gene: TRBV11-2
len: 14
d_gene: -
CDR3aa: CASTHDRSGTEAFF
CDR3nt: TGTGCCAGCACCCACGACAGGTCCGGCACTGAAGCTTTCTTT

j_gene: TRBJ2-7
abundance: -
v_gene: TRBV18
len: 14
d_gene: TRBD1
CDR3aa: CASSQDRGPYEQYF
CDR3nt: TGTGCCAGCTCACAAGACAGGGGGCCCTACGAGCAGTACTTC

j_gene: TRBJ2-3
abundance: -
v_gene: TRBV28
len: 15
d_gene: -
CDR3aa: CASSFLLGGADTQYF
CDR3nt: TGTGCCAGCAGTTTCCTCCTAGGAGGCGCAGATACGCAGTATTTT

j_gene: TRBJ2-7
abundance: -
v_gene: TRBV7-8
len: 15
d_gene: TRBD2
CDR3aa: CASSFREGGSYEQYF
CDR3nt: TGTGCCAGCAGCTTCCGGGAGGGGGGGTCCTACGAGCAGTACTTC

j_gene: TRBJ2-3
abundance: -
v_gene: TRBV18
len: 16
d_gene: TRBD1
CDR3aa: CASSPLQGAGTDTQYF
CDR3nt: TGTGCCAGCTCACCCCTACAGGGGGCTGGGACAGATACGCAGTATTTT

j_gene: TRBJ1-1
abundance: many
v_gene: TRBV6-4
len: 13
d_gene: -
CDR3aa: CASSDRPREKAFF
CDR3nt: TGTGCCAGCAGTGACCGGCCCCGGGAAAAGGCTTTCTTT

j_gene: TRBJ1-3
abundance: -
v_gene: TRBV6-5
len: 14
d_gene: -
CDR3aa: CASSGRVSGNTIYF
CDR3nt: TGTGCCAGCAGTGGCAGGGTATCTGGAAACACCATATATTTT

j_gene: TRBJ2-1
abundance: few
v_gene: TRBV7-2
len: 16
d_gene: TRBD1
CDR3aa: CASSLLGTGGYNEQFF
CDR3nt: TGTGCCAGCAGCTTACTCGGGACAGGGGGTTACAATGAGCAGTTCTTC

j_gene: TRBJ1-4
abundance: few
v_gene: TRBV7-2
len: 15
d_gene: -
CDR3aa: CASSLVGATNEKLFF
CDR3nt: TGTGCCAGCAGCTTAGTCGGAGCAACTAATGAAAAACTGTTTTTT

j_gene: TRBJ2-7
abundance: -
v_gene: TRBV27
len: 16
d_gene: -
CDR3aa: CASSRSGQGTPYEQYF
CDR3nt: TGTGCCAGCAGCAGATCAGGACAAGGAACCCCCTACGAGCAGTACTTC

j_gene: TRBJ2-1
abundance: few
v_gene: TRBV14
len: 15
d_gene: TRBD2
CDR3aa: CASSPWTSGNNEQFF
CDR3nt: TGTGCCAGCAGCCCTTGGACTAGCGGAAACAATGAGCAGTTCTTC